Presented here are 27 T cell receptor beta chains from one specimen sequenced in a study of technical replicates of blood from a few donors. Method: immunoSEQ multiplex PCR; TCRdb's copy keeps in-frame clones and lacks some. The sample yields 75,000 to 85,000 clones, more than 80% seen once. Sequencing input: PBMCs. The receptors stem from a human donor in good health. Some clones in this sample may be carry-over from other donors' samples.

Only one count was recorded for this clone. The rearrangement joins TRBV7-9 to TRBJ2-7; 7 bases are a match to TRBD1. The CDR3 has 17 amino acids. The trim removed 4 bases at V and 2 bases at J, leaving 14 bases unmatched. Per the germline V gene, CDR1 is SEHNR and CDR2 is FQNEAQ (reference sequence). The CDR3 is CASSSRLTGQNTYEQYF. CDR3 DNA sequence: TGTGCCAGCAGCTCTCGACTGACGGGACAGAATACCTACGAGCAGTACTTC. Drawing the rest from reference TRBV7-9 and TRBJ2-7, the complete variable domain is DTGVSQNPRHKITKRGQNVTFRCDPISEHNRLYWYRQTLGQGPEFLTYFQNEAQLEKSRLLSDRFSAERPKGSFSTLEIQRTEQGDSAMYLCASSSRLTGQNTYEQYFGPGTRLTVT.

The chain couples TRBV25-1 to TRBJ1-5; the match to TRBD1 covers 7 bases. CDR3 size: 14 residues. Per the germline V gene, CDR1 is MGHDK and CDR2 is SYGVNS. Trimming cost V 4 bases and J 9 bases; bases outside gene matches: 9. The CDR3: CASSVRDSRWPQHF. The CDR3 DNA sequence: TGTGCCAGCAGTGTCCGGGACAGTCGTTGGCCCCAGCATTTT.

The sample holds one count of this clone. The chain couples TRBV21-1 to TRBJ1-5; TRBD1 was called by the table and not checked on the DNA. TRBV21-1 is tagged as a pseudogene. The CDR3 extends over 14 amino acids. The CDR3, as DNA: TGTGCGCAAACTGGGGACAGGGTACCTCAGCCCCAGCATTTT. Protein: CAQTGDRVPQPQHF.

This chain joins TRBV18 and TRBJ1-1, with D possibly matching TRBD1 (5 bases). The CDR3 is 19 amino acids. Germline assignment: CDR1 KGHSH and CDR2 LQKENI. The V end was cut by 1 base, the J end by 1 base, with 22 bases between. As DNA, the CDR3 is TGTGCCAGCTCACCACTTTCCGGGGGATTAATTCCGTCGAACACTGAAGCTTTCTTT. Amino acid sequence: CASSPLSGGLIPSNTEAFF.

The gene calls are TRBV29-1 and TRBJ1-2; possible D gene TRBD1, 5 bases. The CDR3 covers 12 residues. V shed 3 bases and J shed 7 bases, with 12 bases lying between them. CDR1 and CDR2 (germline): SQVTM, ANQGSEA. CDR3 region: CSVDRDSGGYTF. The CDR3 region has the DNA TGCAGCGTTGACCGGGACTCGGGTGGCTACACCTTC.

This clone has a count of ten or more. The J gene is TRBJ2-5, the V gene TRBV30; the D is unclear. The CDR3 is made up of 12 amino acids. Trimming stripped 3 bases from V and 9 bases from J, with 14 bases between. Looked up from germline, CDR1 is GTSNPN and CDR2 is SVGIG (reference sequence). CDR3 sequence reads: CAWSLPARAQYF. In DNA, the CDR3 is TGTGCCTGGAGCCTTCCCGCACGCGCCCAGTACTTC.

J is TRBJ1-4 and V is TRBV4-3, with 8 nucleotides matching TRBD1. V dropped 0 bases and J dropped 6; count of bases not matched to a gene: 9. Germline CDR1 LGHNA, CDR2 YSLEER. CDR3 length: 17 residues. The CDR3 bases are TGCGCCAGCAGCCAAGATTCGGGCGGCAGGGGGCATGAAAAACTGTTTTTT. It encodes CASSQDSGGRGHEKLFF.

The V and J genes are TRBV2 and TRBJ2-3; 8 bases map to TRBD1. The CDR3 covers 14 residues. Germline CDR1 SNHLY, CDR2 FYNNEI. V lost 2 bases, J lost 4 bases, and 2 bases stayed unmatched. The CDR3 here is CASSESGGPDTQYF. As DNA, the CDR3 is TGTGCCAGCAGTGAATCAGGGGGCCCAGATACGCAGTATTTT.

V gene TRBV5-4 combines with J gene TRBJ1-1; D is unclear. Trimming pared 1 base from V and 4 bases from J, leaving 17 bases between. This CDR3 is 16 amino acids long. Germline CDR1 reads SGHNT; CDR2 reads YYREEE (reference sequence). As DNA, the CDR3 is TGTGCCAGCAGCTTGTTTGCACGGAGGCTTAGCACTGAAGCTTTCTTT. This sequence encodes CASSLFARRLSTEAFF.

This clone has just a few counts. The rearrangement links TRBV5-4 to TRBJ2-1; TRBD2 is a possible D gene (6 bases). CDR1 and CDR2 (germline): SGHNT, YYREEE (reference sequence). The CDR3 totals 13 residues. V was trimmed by 0 bases and J by 8 bases, leaving 9 bases between them. The CDR3 DNA reads TGTGCCAGCAGCTTGGAGACGGGGGATGAGCAGTTCTTC. Protein: CASSLETGDEQFF.

V is TRBV18 and J is TRBJ2-1; TRBD2 matches at 15 bases. The V gene's germline CDR1 is KGHSH and CDR2 LQKENI. This CDR3 has 19 residues. Trimming cost V 1 base and J 0 bases; bases outside gene matches: 4. CDR3 coding DNA: TGTGCCAGCTCACCACTCGGGACTAGCGGGAGGAGCTCCTACAATGAGCAGTTCTTC. Encoded protein: CASSPLGTSGRSSYNEQFF.

The rearrangement joins TRBV6-6 to TRBJ2-7, with 9 positions matching TRBD2. Trimming took 5 bases from V and 2 from J; bases not matched to a gene: 7. CDR1 MNHNY and CDR2 SVGAGI come from the germline V gene (reference sequence). The CDR3 is 15 residues long. CDR3 DNA sequence: TGTGCCAGCAGTACCCAGCGGGGGGTTACCTACGAGCAGTACTTC. Residues: CASSTQRGVTYEQYF.

The genes are TRBV5-7 and TRBJ2-7; 7 positions agree with TRBD1. TRBV5-7 is reported as an ORF; its role is uncertain. The V and J ends lost 2 bases and 5 bases, in that order; junction bases with no gene match: 1. This CDR3 comprises 12 residues. The CDR3 here is CASSFTGDEQYF. Written as DNA, the CDR3 is TGTGCCAGCAGCTTCACAGGGGACGAGCAGTACTTC.

CDR3 sequence reads: CASSQAAYEKLFF. The CDR3 nucleotides read TGCGCCAGCAGCCAAGCCGCGTATGAAAAACTGTTTTTT. This chain joins TRBV4-1 and TRBJ1-4; D is unresolved. From germline, CDR1 is MGHRA and CDR2 YSYEKL. V dropped 1 base and J dropped 6 bases, with 6 bases sitting between them. The CDR3 contains 13 residues.

The chain links TRBV18 to TRBJ2-7; 11 nucleotides align to TRBD1. The germline V gene encodes CDR1 KGHSH and CDR2 LQKENI. Germline trimming cut 6 bases from V and 0 bases from J; bases unmatched to any gene: 10. This CDR3 is built from 17 residues. CDR3 loop: CASSPRPGQGASYEQYF. CDR3 in DNA: TGTGCCAGCTCGCCTCGGCCCGGACAGGGGGCCTCCTACGAGCAGTACTTC.

This rearrangement joins TRBV29-1 to TRBJ2-3, with 14 positions matching TRBD2. Germline V gene data show CDR1 as SQVTM and CDR2 as ANQGSEA. The J segment lost 3 bases and the V segment lost 6 bases, leaving 2 bases of the junction unmatched. The CDR3 contains 14 residues. CDR3 sequence (DNA): TGCAGCGTGGGACTAGCGGGAGTTACAGATACGCAGTATTTT. Its translation is CSVGLAGVTDTQYF.

The chain is built from TRBV6-1 and TRBJ2-7, with 10 bases fitting TRBD1. CDR1 and CDR2 from the germline V gene are MNHNS and SASEGT. The CDR3 is 14 residues long. V lost 4 bases, J lost 5 bases, and 5 bases stayed unmatched. CDR3 DNA: TGTGCCAGCAGTGGTGGACAGGGGGTCGACGAGCAGTACTTC. Protein: CASSGGQGVDEQYF.

The V gene is TRBV30, the J gene TRBJ1-2; TRBD1 agrees at 8 bases. CDR1 is GTSNPN, CDR2 SVGIG, per germline (reference sequence). CDR3 length: 13 amino acids. The CDR3 DNA reads TGTTCCCTGGGACAGGTCTCCTTCTATGGCTACACCTTC. Protein sequence: CSLGQVSFYGYTF.

CDR3 residues: CASSLIGEMSDTQYF. The CDR3 bases are TGTGCCAGCAGCTTGATCGGGGAGATGTCAGATACGCAGTATTTT. The chain is built from TRBV5-4 and TRBJ2-3; D is possibly TRBD2 (5 bases). The CDR3 runs to 15 residues. Trimming removed 1 base at V and 4 bases at J, with 13 bases between. Germline V lookup: CDR1 SGHNT, CDR2 YYREEE (reference sequence).

The genes are TRBV4-1 and TRBJ2-1, with TRBD1 identical over 7 bases. CDR3 length equals 14 residues. Germline CDR1 MGHRA, CDR2 YSYEKL. V shed 1 base, J shed 4 bases, and the junction held 1 base outside the gene matches. The CDR3 nucleotides read TGCGCCAGCAGCCAAGGGGACAGTTACAATGAGCAGTTCTTC. Encoded protein: CASSQGDSYNEQFF.

The gene calls are TRBV10-3 and TRBJ2-5, with 7 bases matching TRBD2. V lost 11 bases to trimming and J lost 2 bases; unmatched junction nucleotides: 14. Germline V CDR1 and CDR2: ENHRY, SYGVKD. CDR3 size: 15 residues. The CDR3 reads CASSWGGDRQETQYF. For the CDR3, the DNA is TGTGCCTCTTCCTGGGGGGGGGATCGGCAAGAGACCCAGTACTTC.

V and J are TRBV4-3 and TRBJ2-3; D is ambiguous. V was shortened by 1 base and J by 1 base, with 6 bases between the two germline ends. This CDR3 contains 14 residues. Per germline, CDR1 LGHNA and CDR2 YSLEER. The CDR3 coding sequence is TGCGCCAGCAGCCAAGTTCAGGGCACAGATACGCAGTATTTT. Protein sequence: CASSQVQGTDTQYF.

This rearrangement joins TRBV7-6 to TRBJ1-1; no clear D gene. This CDR3 contains 14 residues. Trimming took off 1 base at V and 5 bases at J, with 11 bases between the two ends. Looked up from germline, CDR1 is SGHVS and CDR2 is FNYEAQ. In DNA, the CDR3 is TGTGCCAGCAGCTTAGTGGGAGGGTCGACTGAAGCTTTCTTT. Translation: CASSLVGGSTEAFF.

A single count supports this clone. The chain is built from TRBV2 and TRBJ2-1, with D tentatively TRBD2 (5 bases). The CDR3 consists of 14 residues. V was cut by 6 bases and J by 15 bases, with 24 bases left in between. CDR1 is SNHLY, CDR2 FYNNEI, per germline. The CDR3 loop is CASRGERASRSSFF. The CDR3 DNA reads as TGTGCCAGCAGGGGAGAGAGGGCTTCCCGTTCGTCGTTCTTC.

The V call is TRBV9, the J call TRBJ2-6; D gene uncertain. The CDR3 loop spans 15 amino acids. Germline values: CDR1 SGDLS, CDR2 YYNGEE. Trimming removed 3 bases from V and 4 bases from J, with 11 bases in between. CDR3 region: CASSAQVSGANVLTF. The CDR3 DNA is TGTGCCAGCAGCGCCCAGGTATCCGGGGCCAACGTCCTGACTTTC.

V and J are TRBV7-3 and TRBJ2-7, with 7 positions matching TRBD2. The CDR3 is made up of 15 amino acids. The ends lost 2 bases at V and 5 bases at J; junction bases unmatched: 9. Germline V lookup: CDR1 SGHTA, CDR2 FQGTGA. The CDR3 sequence: CASSLEAGEFNEQYF. CDR3 bases: TGTGCCAGCAGCTTAGAGGCGGGAGAATTCAACGAGCAGTACTTC.

This chain joins TRBV5-4 and TRBJ2-3; D is perhaps TRBD2 (5 bases). Germline CDR1 and CDR2: SGHNT and YYREEE (reference sequence). The CDR3 is 14 residues long. The V and J ends lost 3 bases and 1 base respectively, with 9 bases between them. The CDR3 here is CASSSGGRTDTQYF. The DNA for the CDR3 is TGTGCCAGCAGCTCAGGCGGGCGCACAGATACGCAGTATTTT.